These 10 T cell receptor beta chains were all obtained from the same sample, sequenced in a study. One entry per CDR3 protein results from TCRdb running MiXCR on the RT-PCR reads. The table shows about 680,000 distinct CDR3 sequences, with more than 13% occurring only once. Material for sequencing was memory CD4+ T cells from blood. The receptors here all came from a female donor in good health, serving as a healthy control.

The CDR3 is CASSLVAEFSETQYF. The CDR3 nucleotides read TGTGCCAGCAGCTTAGTAGCGGAGTTCTCGGAGACCCAGTACTTC. The rearrangement uses TRBV7-2 and TRBJ2-5, with D possibly TRBD2 on 6 matching bases. CDR1 is SGHTA and CDR2 is FQGNSA in the germline V gene. Trimming stripped 1 base from V and 5 bases from J, with 14 bases between. The CDR3 consists of 15 residues.

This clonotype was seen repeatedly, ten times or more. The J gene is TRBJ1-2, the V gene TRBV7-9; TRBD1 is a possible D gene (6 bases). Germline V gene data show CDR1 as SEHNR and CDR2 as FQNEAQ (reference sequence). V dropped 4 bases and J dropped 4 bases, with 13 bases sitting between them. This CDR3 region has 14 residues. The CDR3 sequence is CASSSRGTPYGYTF. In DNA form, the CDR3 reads TGTGCCAGCAGCTCGCGGGGGACACCCTATGGCTACACCTTC.

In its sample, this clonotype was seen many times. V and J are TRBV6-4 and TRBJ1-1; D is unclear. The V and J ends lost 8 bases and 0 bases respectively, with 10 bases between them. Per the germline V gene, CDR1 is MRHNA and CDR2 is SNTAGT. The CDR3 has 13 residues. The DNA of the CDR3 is TGTGCCAGCGTAAAGAGGATGAACACTGAAGCTTTCTTT. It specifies CASVKRMNTEAFF.

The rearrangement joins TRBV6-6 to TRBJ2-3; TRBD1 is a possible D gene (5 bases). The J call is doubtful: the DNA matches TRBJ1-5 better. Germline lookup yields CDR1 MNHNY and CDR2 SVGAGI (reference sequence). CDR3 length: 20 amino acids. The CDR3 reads CASSYSPSGRVSQGTDTQHF. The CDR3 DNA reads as TGTGCCAGCAGTTACTCGCCAAGCGGGAGAGTGAGTCAGGGCACAGATACGCAGCATTTT.

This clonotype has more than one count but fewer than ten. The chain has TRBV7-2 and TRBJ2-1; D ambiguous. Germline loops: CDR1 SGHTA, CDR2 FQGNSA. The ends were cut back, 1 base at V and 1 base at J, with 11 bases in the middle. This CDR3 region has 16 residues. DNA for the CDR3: TGTGCCAGCAGCTTAGTGGGTCCTGGGTCCTACAATGAGCAGTTCTTC. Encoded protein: CASSLVGPGSYNEQFF.

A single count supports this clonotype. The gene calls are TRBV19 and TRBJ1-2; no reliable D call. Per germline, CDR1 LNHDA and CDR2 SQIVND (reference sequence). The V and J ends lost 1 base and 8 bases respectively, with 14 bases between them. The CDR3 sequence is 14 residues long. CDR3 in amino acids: CASSIVGSERGYTF. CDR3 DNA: TGTGCCAGTAGTATAGTCGGTTCAGAACGGGGCTACACCTTC.

This chain's CDR3 is CASSPGQGLSSPLHF. The CDR3 DNA follows: TGTGCCAGCAGCCCGGGACAGGGCTTAAGTTCACCCCTCCACTTT. The chain is built from TRBV7-2 and TRBJ1-6, with 9 positions matching TRBD1. V trimming: 5 bases; J trimming: 9 bases; junction bases outside the gene matches: 8. This CDR3 has 15 amino acids. Germline CDR1 SGHTA, CDR2 FQGNSA.

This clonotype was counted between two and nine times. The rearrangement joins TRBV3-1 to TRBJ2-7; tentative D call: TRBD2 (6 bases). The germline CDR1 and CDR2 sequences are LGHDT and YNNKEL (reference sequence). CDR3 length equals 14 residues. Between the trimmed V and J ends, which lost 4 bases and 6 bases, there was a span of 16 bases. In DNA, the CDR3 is TGTGCCAGCAGCCGGTCCGGGAGAGATGCCGAGCAGTACTTC. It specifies CASSRSGRDAEQYF.

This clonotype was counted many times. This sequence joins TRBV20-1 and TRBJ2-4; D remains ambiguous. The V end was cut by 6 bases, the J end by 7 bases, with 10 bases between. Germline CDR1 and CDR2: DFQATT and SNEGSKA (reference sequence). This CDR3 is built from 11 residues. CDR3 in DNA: TGCAGTGCACCGGTGATCAACATTCAGTACTTC. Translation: CSAPVINIQYF.

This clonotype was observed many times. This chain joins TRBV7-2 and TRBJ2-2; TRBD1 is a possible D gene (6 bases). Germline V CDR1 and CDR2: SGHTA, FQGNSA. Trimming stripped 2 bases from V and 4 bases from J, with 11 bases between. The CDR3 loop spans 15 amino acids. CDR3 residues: CASSLRDRSTGELFF. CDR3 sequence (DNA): TGTGCCAGCAGCTTACGCGACAGGAGCACCGGGGAGCTGTTTTTT. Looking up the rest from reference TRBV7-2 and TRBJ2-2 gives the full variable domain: GAGVSQSPSNKVTEKGKDVELRCDPISGHTALYWYRQSLGQGLEFLIYFQGNSAPDKSGLPSDRFSAERTGGSVSTLTIQRTQQEDSAVYLCASSLRDRSTGELFFGEGSRLTVL.